These 23 T cell receptor beta chains were all obtained from the same sample, sequenced in a study of blood T cells in healthy people across ages. A second PCR of roughly 6 to 12 cycles used a sample-barcoded 5' primer and a J-beta primer mix. TCRdb re-derived calls from the 5' RACE reads in MiXCR, one entry per CDR3 protein. This table has 1,500,000 or so distinct CDR3 sequences, around 59% appearing once. Material: blood. These receptors all stem from a man aged 18 to 30 in good health.

The chain is built from TRBV25-1 and TRBJ2-4; maybe TRBD2 (5 bases). The J call may be incorrect, as the DNA end agrees better with TRBJ2-5. The CDR3 extends over 15 amino acids. CDR1 is MGHDK, CDR2 SYGVNS, per germline. The CDR3 region is CASSEYRLGGETQYF. The CDR3 DNA follows: TGTGCCAGCAGTGAATATCGCCTCGGCGGGGAGACCCAGTACTTC.

This clonotype showed up just a few times. The chain couples TRBV10-3 to TRBJ1-2; D call uncertain. The CDR3 is made up of 14 amino acids. Germline lookup yields CDR1 ENHRY and CDR2 SYGVKD. Deletions cut 2 bases from V and 4 bases from J, with 11 bases between. CDR3 DNA: TGTGCCATCAGTGAGGGCTGGGAGGGCTATGGCTACACCTTC. This encodes CAISEGWEGYGYTF.

A single count supports this clonotype. V usage is TRBV7-9 and J usage is TRBJ1-5; D remains ambiguous. Looked up from germline, CDR1 is SEHNR and CDR2 is FQNEAQ (reference sequence). The CDR3 totals 13 residues. V shed 1 base and J shed 9 bases, with 10 bases lying between them. CDR3 nucleotide sequence: TGTGCCAGCAGCTTAGACCCAACTCGGCCCCAGCATTTT. It translates to CASSLDPTRPQHF.

This rearrangement joins TRBV6-5 to TRBJ1-2; D is unclear. With 0 bases removed from V and 4 bases from J, the gap between germline ends came to 6 bases. The length of the CDR3 is 13 residues. CDR1 MNHEY and CDR2 SVGAGI come from the germline V gene. The CDR3 region is CASSYSGSYGYTF. DNA for the CDR3: TGTGCCAGCAGTTACTCAGGGAGCTATGGCTACACCTTC.

The table lists this clonotype with a count of one. This chain joins TRBV10-3 and TRBJ1-6, with a tentative D call TRBD1 (5 bases). V gave up 0 bases and J gave up 8 bases, with 5 bases separating them. This CDR3 is built from 13 residues. Germline V gives CDR1 ENHRY, CDR2 SYGVKD. CDR3 sequence (DNA): TGTGCCATCAGTGAGTCGGGGGATTCACCCCTCCACTTT. Translated: CAISESGDSPLHF.

This clonotype was recorded a few times. The V and J genes are TRBV20-1 and TRBJ2-3; 13 bases line up with TRBD2. Germline CDR1 reads DFQATT; CDR2 reads SNEGSKA (reference sequence). CDR3 size: 16 residues. After removal of 1 base from V and 5 bases from J, the junction contained 6 bases not matched to a gene. CDR3 residues: CSARAQLAGGGDTQYF. The CDR3 nucleotides read TGCAGTGCTAGAGCCCAACTAGCGGGAGGGGGAGATACGCAGTATTTT.

This clonotype was counted many times. The V and J genes are TRBV20-1 and TRBJ2-7; 9 bases agree with TRBD2. CDR1 and CDR2 from the germline V gene are DFQATT and SNEGSKA (reference sequence). There are 15 residues in the CDR3. The V segment lost 4 bases and the J segment 4 bases; nucleotides outside the gene matches: 11. CDR3 amino acids: CSATGGGRARYEQYF. The CDR3 DNA is TGCAGTGCTACAGGAGGCGGGAGGGCCAGGTACGAGCAGTACTTC.

The chain joins TRBV9 to TRBJ2-1, with TRBD1 identical over 7 bases. V shed 3 bases and J 4 bases; nucleotides not matched to a gene: 4. CDR1 is SGDLS, CDR2 YYNGEE, per germline. The CDR3 covers 14 residues. The CDR3 DNA reads TGTGCCAGCAGCGGAAACAGGGGATACAATGAGCAGTTCTTC. Protein product: CASSGNRGYNEQFF.

The chain links TRBV29-1 to TRBJ1-1, with D uncertain. CDR1 is SQVTM, CDR2 ANQGSEA, per germline. V was cut by 5 bases and J by 6 bases, with 10 bases left in between. The CDR3 consists of 11 residues. The CDR3 sequence: CSVYGVPEAFF. CDR3 bases: TGCAGCGTTTACGGGGTACCTGAAGCTTTCTTT.

This chain uses TRBV28 with TRBJ1-1; D is undetermined. This CDR3 has 12 amino acids. Germline V lookup: CDR1 MDHEN, CDR2 SYDVKM. V was trimmed by 5 bases and J by 6 bases, leaving 10 bases between them. The CDR3 sequence: CASSPGFPEAFF. The DNA of the CDR3 is TGTGCCAGCAGTCCGGGGTTCCCTGAAGCTTTCTTT.

The chain's CDR3 is CATSREGRTGVLQETQYF. In DNA, the CDR3 is TGTGCCACCAGCAGAGAAGGGAGGACAGGGGTTCTCCAAGAGACCCAGTACTTC. This rearrangement joins TRBV15 to TRBJ2-5; TRBD1 matches 9 bases. The CDR3 is 18 amino acids. J gave up 1 base and V 0 bases, and 9 bases lay outside the gene matches. Germline V CDR1 and CDR2: LNHNV, YYDKDF (reference sequence).

This clonotype was seen only once. V is TRBV4-1 and J is TRBJ1-2, with D uncertain. V gave up 4 bases and J gave up 3 bases, with 12 bases separating them. The CDR3 totals 14 residues. Germline V gives CDR1 MGHRA, CDR2 YSYEKL. The CDR3, as DNA: TGCGCCAGCAGCCCAGTCGTAGGAGACTATGGCTACACCTTC. This codes for CASSPVVGDYGYTF.

V and J are TRBV29-1 and TRBJ1-1, with a tentative D call TRBD1 (5 bases). V lost 4 bases to trimming and J lost 1 base, with 13 bases between them. CDR3 length equals 14 residues. Germline V lookup: CDR1 SQVTM, CDR2 ANQGSEA. CDR3: CSVAGGNSNTEAFF. In nucleotides, the CDR3 is TGCAGCGTTGCTGGGGGGAACTCGAACACTGAAGCTTTCTTT. The whole variable domain, filled in from reference TRBV29-1 and TRBJ1-1, reads SAVISQKPSRDICQRGTSLTIQCQVDSQVTMMFWYRQQPGQSLTLIATANQGSEATYESGFVIDKFPISRPNLTFSTLTVSNMSPEDSSIYLCSVAGGNSNTEAFFGQGTRLTVV.

Regarding this clonotype: A junction boundary mismatches the germline segment, possibly from a read error. The chain carries TRBV4-1 and TRBJ2-4; no definite D call. CDR1 and CDR2 from the germline V gene are MGHRA and YSYEKL. This CDR3 has 14 amino acids. The CDR3 loop is CASGQPRQSREQYF. The CDR3 DNA is TGCGCCAGCGGCCAACCTCGGCAGTCGAGAGAGCAGTACTTC.

Here the CDR3 reads CSARTLKYGSGGTTDTQYF. The CDR3, as DNA: TGCAGTGCTCGGACTCTAAAGTACGGGTCTGGGGGTACGACAGATACGCAGTATTTT. The chain recombines TRBV20-1 with TRBJ2-3, with D possibly being TRBD1 or TRBD2 (5 bases each). Trimming took off 5 bases at V and 3 bases at J, with 30 bases between the two ends. Germline V gene sequence: CDR1 DFQATT, CDR2 SNEGSKA (reference sequence). The CDR3 runs 19 residues.

This chain connects TRBV6-1 to TRBJ1-2; 7 bases agree with TRBD1. V was pared by 5 bases and J by 4 bases, with 7 bases of the junction left unmatched. The germline gives CDR1 MNHNS, CDR2 SASEGT. There are 14 residues in the CDR3. The CDR3 coding sequence is TGTGCCAGCAGTTCACGGACAGGAATCTATGGCTACACCTTC. Translation gives CASSSRTGIYGYTF.

The rearrangement uses TRBV24-1 and TRBJ2-3, with D unresolved. Germline V gene lookup returns CDR1 KGHDR and CDR2 SFDVKD. Trimming stripped 0 bases from V and 6 bases from J, with 9 bases between. This CDR3 has 14 residues. The chain's CDR3 is CATSDLAGSDTQYF. The CDR3 nucleotides read TGTGCCACCAGTGATTTGGCAGGAAGTGATACGCAGTATTTT.

J is TRBJ2-7 and V is TRBV20-1; TRBD1 aligns across 10 bases. CDR1 and CDR2 (germline): DFQATT, SNEGSKA (reference sequence). The CDR3 runs to 13 residues. The J segment lost 5 bases and the V segment lost 4 bases, leaving 5 bases of the junction unmatched. CDR3: CSAKGTGANEQYF. The CDR3 DNA is TGCAGTGCTAAAGGGACAGGGGCAAACGAGCAGTACTTC.

The gene calls are TRBV12-3 or TRBV12-4 and TRBJ2-3; D may be TRBD2 (7 bases). V gave up 1 base and J gave up 3 bases, with 17 bases separating them. The length of the CDR3 is 17 residues. The CDR3: CASSLGVKGGGTDTQYF. The CDR3 DNA is TGTGCCAGCAGTTTAGGGGTTAAAGGGGGAGGGACAGATACGCAGTATTTT.

CDR3 sequence reads: CASITTYEQYF. CDR3 DNA sequence: TGCGCCAGCATCACCACCTACGAGCAGTACTTC. This chain uses TRBV4-1 with TRBJ2-7; no reliable D call. Germline lookup yields CDR1 MGHRA and CDR2 YSYEKL. V lost 7 bases, J lost 2 bases, and 6 bases lay in between. The CDR3 spans 11 residues.

This rearrangement joins TRBV6-5 to TRBJ2-3; 7 bases fit TRBD1. Per the germline V gene, CDR1 is MNHEY and CDR2 is SVGAGI. The CDR3 has 18 residues. The J segment lost 2 bases and the V segment lost 1 base, leaving 12 bases of the junction unmatched. CDR3 region: CASSYLGERDSLTDTQYF. CDR3 nucleotide sequence: TGTGCCAGCAGTTACTTAGGTGAACGGGACAGCCTCACAGATACGCAGTATTTT.

The V call is TRBV7-9, the J call TRBJ2-4, with 10 bases fitting TRBD2. The J call is in doubt because the DNA end fits TRBJ2-7 better. The CDR3 has 19 amino acids. Germline CDR1 and CDR2: SEHNR and FQNEAQ (reference sequence). This chain's CDR3 is CASSHLRASGRYMSYEQYF. CDR3 bases: TGTGCCAGCAGCCACCTCAGAGCTAGCGGGAGATATATGAGCTACGAGCAGTACTTC.

The rearrangement links TRBV29-1 to TRBJ2-5; 11 bases agree with TRBD2. The CDR3 spans 15 residues. The V and J ends lost 8 bases and 2 bases, in that order; junction bases with no gene match: 10. Germline V CDR1 and CDR2: SQVTM, ANQGSEA. The CDR3 DNA reads TGCAGCTCCAAGACTAGCGGGATGCCACAAGAGACCCAGTACTTC. Translation: CSSKTSGMPQETQYF.